This passage covers 23 T cell receptor beta chains from one sample sequenced in a study of CD8+ T cells in alopecia areata. RNA was extracted and reverse transcribed into cDNA as the sequencing template. Profiling relied on immunoSEQ multiplex PCR, and the TCRdb table lists in-frame clones only, not all of them. The repertoire holds under 250,000 clones, with 57% as singletons. The material sequenced was CD4+ T cells sorted from blood, taken at week 0. Receptors originate from a human donor with alopecia areata.

The gene calls are TRBV11-2 and TRBJ2-7, with D maybe TRBD2 (6 bases). Trimming took off 1 base at V and 7 bases at J, with 8 bases between the two ends. Germline lookup yields CDR1 SGHAT and CDR2 FQNNGV. The CDR3 length is 12 residues. The CDR3 DNA sequence: TGTGCCAGCAGCTTAGGGGGGGAAGAGCAGTACTTC. Encoded protein: CASSLGGEEQYF.

The chain recombines TRBV27 with TRBJ2-3; possible D gene TRBD2, 5 bases. This CDR3 has 13 amino acids. V shed 6 bases and J shed 5 bases, with 12 bases lying between them. Germline-derived CDR1 and CDR2 are MNHEY and SMNVEV (reference sequence). The CDR3 loop is CASRALGRDTQYF. DNA of the CDR3: TGTGCCAGCAGGGCTCTAGGGAGAGATACGCAGTATTTT.

J is TRBJ2-1 and V is TRBV27; 11 bases map to TRBD2. V shed 6 bases and J 3 bases; nucleotides not matched to a gene: 13. This CDR3 is built from 18 residues. CDR1 MNHEY and CDR2 SMNVEV come from the germline V gene (reference sequence). DNA for the CDR3: TGTGCCAGCAGCCAGGGACTAGCGGAACCTAGAGACTACAATGAGCAGTTCTTC. It is translated as CASSQGLAEPRDYNEQFF.

Concerning this clone: This sample also contains other DNA sequences that code for the same CDR3. The chain joins TRBV30 to TRBJ1-1; no clear D gene. The CDR3 runs 12 residues. Looked up from germline, CDR1 is GTSNPN and CDR2 is SVGIG (reference sequence). V lost 5 bases and J 0 bases, leaving 7 bases between the germline ends. This CDR3 reads CAWGQLNTEAFF. CDR3 coding DNA: TGTGCCTGGGGTCAGTTGAACACTGAAGCTTTCTTT.

V usage is TRBV6-6 and J usage is TRBJ2-5; no firm D call. The CDR3 runs to 11 residues. The germline V gene encodes CDR1 MNHNY and CDR2 SVGAGI (reference sequence). V was pared by 6 bases and J by 5 bases, with 7 bases between. The CDR3 loop is CASRGSETQYF. As DNA, the CDR3 is TGTGCCAGCAGAGGAAGCGAGACCCAGTACTTC.

The chain joins TRBV29-1 to TRBJ1-4, with 7 bases aligning to TRBD1. The CDR3 totals 13 residues. The germline V gene encodes CDR1 SQVTM and CDR2 ANQGSEA. The V segment lost 4 bases and the J segment 7 bases; nucleotides outside the gene matches: 6. CDR3 nucleotide sequence: TGCAGCGTTGTGGTGACAGGGACTGAAAAACTGTTTTTT. Amino acids: CSVVVTGTEKLFF.

The chain employs TRBV23-1 and TRBJ2-1, with 12 bases matching TRBD2. TRBV23-1 is known as an ORF, though its function is uncertain. This CDR3 spans 17 amino acids. Unmatched junction bases numbered 8, after V lost 4 bases and J lost 4 bases. The CDR3 is CASSPTTSGSPYNEQFF. The CDR3 nucleotides read TGCGCCAGCAGTCCCACGACTAGCGGGAGCCCTTACAATGAGCAGTTCTTC.

This clone turned up a few times. The chain links TRBV11-2 to TRBJ1-3, with D hard to call. Germline V gene sequence: CDR1 SGHAT, CDR2 FQNNGV. CDR3 length: 12 amino acids. V lost 7 bases and J 4 bases, leaving 8 bases between the germline ends. The CDR3 spells CASTFGGNTIYF. The CDR3 DNA reads as TGTGCCAGCACCTTTGGGGGAAACACCATATATTTT.

Comments on this clone: This same CDR3 is encoded by further DNA sequences in the sample. This rearrangement joins TRBV18 to TRBJ2-7; 7 bases agree with TRBD1. V gave up 6 bases and J gave up 6 bases; unmatched junction bases: 5. Germline V gene data show CDR1 as KGHSH and CDR2 as LQKENI. CDR3 length: 12 residues. The CDR3 protein is CASSRQGPEQYF. DNA for the CDR3: TGTGCCAGCTCCCGACAGGGCCCCGAGCAGTACTTC.

The chain employs TRBV10-1 and TRBJ2-5; D is perhaps TRBD2 (5 bases). Germline assignment: CDR1 WNHNN and CDR2 SYGVQD (reference sequence). This CDR3 has 13 amino acids. The V and J ends lost 2 bases and 7 bases respectively, with 11 bases between them. The CDR3 region has the DNA TGCGCCAGCAGTGAGCCGGGGTGGGGGACCCAGTACTTC. This translates into CASSEPGWGTQYF.

The chain is built from TRBV5-1 and TRBJ2-7, with D maybe TRBD1 (6 bases). V was pared by 0 bases and J by 2 bases, with 9 bases between. Germline-derived CDR1 and CDR2 are SGHRS and YFSETQ. This CDR3 spans 14 amino acids. The CDR3 sequence: CASSLDGTTYEQYF. The CDR3 nucleotides are TGCGCCAGCAGCTTGGACGGGACAACCTACGAGCAGTACTTC.

The gene calls are TRBV7-6 and TRBJ2-5, with TRBD2 matching over 8 bases. CDR3 size: 17 residues. J lost 5 bases, V lost 1 base, and 12 bases had no gene match. CDR1 SGHVS and CDR2 FNYEAQ come from the germline V gene. Here the CDR3 DNA reads TGTGCCAGCAGCTTAGTCGCTAGCGGGTCCCCCAGGGAGACCCAGTACTTC. This sequence encodes CASSLVASGSPRETQYF.

This clone was found once. The chain carries TRBV30 and TRBJ2-5; TRBD2 aligns across 9 bases. The CDR3 totals 14 residues. Trimming at V came to 2 bases and at J to 5 bases, leaving 6 bases not matched to a gene. Germline CDR1 is GTSNPN and CDR2 is SVGIG (reference sequence). The CDR3: CAWSPGLAVETQYF. CDR3 DNA: TGTGCCTGGAGTCCGGGACTAGCAGTGGAGACCCAGTACTTC.

This clone has more than one count but fewer than ten. The V call is TRBV29-1, the J call TRBJ1-2; the match to TRBD1 covers 7 bases. Germline trimming cut 5 bases from V and 3 bases from J; bases unmatched to any gene: 6. CDR1 and CDR2 from the germline V gene are SQVTM and ANQGSEA. This CDR3 is 13 amino acids long. As DNA, the CDR3 is TGCAGCGTTAGGACAGGCGGAGACTATGGCTACACCTTC. It is translated as CSVRTGGDYGYTF. Based on the CDR3 plus reference TRBV29-1 and TRBJ1-2, the full variable domain is SAVISQKPSRDICQRGTSLTIQCQVDSQVTMMFWYRQQPGQSLTLIATANQGSEATYESGFVIDKFPISRPNLTFSTLTVSNMSPEDSSIYLCSVRTGGDYGYTFGSGTRLTVV.

V and J are TRBV7-2 and TRBJ1-1; D gene uncertain. The CDR3 extends over 14 amino acids. Germline V gene sequence: CDR1 SGHTA, CDR2 FQGNSA. V gave up 2 bases and J gave up 1 base, with 8 bases separating them. CDR3 bases: TGTGCCAGCAGCTTATTTCGATGGAACACTGAAGCTTTCTTT. It yields the protein CASSLFRWNTEAFF.

With respect to this clone: Its ends do not fully match the called genes, so a read error is possible. The rearrangement uses TRBV29-1 and TRBJ2-7; no clear D gene. Germline loops: CDR1 SQVTM, CDR2 ANQGSEA. The CDR3 length is 13 residues. Here the CDR3 reads CSVGAMFSHERYF. In DNA form, the CDR3 reads TGCAGCGTTGGGGCTATGTTTTCCCACGAGCGGTACTTC.

The rearrangement joins TRBV7-9 to TRBJ2-3; possibly TRBD1 for D (6 bases). V was pared by 4 bases and J by 2 bases, with 13 bases between. CDR1 is SEHNR and CDR2 is FQNEAQ in the germline V gene (reference sequence). This CDR3 comprises 15 residues. The CDR3 here is CASSSRGRYTDTQYF. DNA of the CDR3: TGTGCCAGCAGCTCCAGGGGACGATACACAGATACGCAGTATTTT.

This chain joins TRBV30 and TRBJ1-1; D is perhaps TRBD1 (5 bases). Germline assignment: CDR1 GTSNPN and CDR2 SVGIG (reference sequence). CDR3 length equals 15 residues. Trimming took 1 base from V and 0 from J, leaving 12 bases between them. The CDR3 sequence is CAWSANRNMNTEAFF. The DNA for the CDR3 is TGTGCCTGGAGTGCGAACAGGAATATGAACACTGAAGCTTTCTTT.

This clone occurred a few times. This chain uses TRBV19 with TRBJ2-1, with 8 nucleotides matching TRBD2. The CDR3 is 15 residues long. V shed 5 bases and J 8 bases; nucleotides not matched to a gene: 11. Germline CDR1 and CDR2: LNHDA and SQIVND (reference sequence). CDR3 sequence (DNA): TGTGCCAGTAGTTCTTACGGGAGGGTGGTCGATGAGCAGTTCTTC. Translated: CASSSYGRVVDEQFF.

A few counts support this clone. The rearrangement joins TRBV5-1 to TRBJ1-3, with a tentative D call TRBD1 (5 bases). The ends were cut back, 4 bases at V and 0 bases at J, with 11 bases in the middle. The CDR3 runs to 15 residues. Germline values: CDR1 SGHRS, CDR2 YFSETQ. In DNA, the CDR3 is TGCGCCAGCAGCCTGGACACCGTCTCTGGAAACACCATATATTTT. As protein: CASSLDTVSGNTIYF.

The genes are TRBV19 and TRBJ2-1; 8 bases are a match to TRBD2. Germline V CDR1 and CDR2: LNHDA, SQIVND (reference sequence). The J segment lost 3 bases and the V segment lost 3 bases, leaving 10 bases of the junction unmatched. The length of the CDR3 is 17 residues. The CDR3 sequence is CASSMGGRLAIYNEQFF. CDR3 in DNA: TGTGCCAGTAGTATGGGGGGGAGACTAGCGATCTACAATGAGCAGTTCTTC.

The chain employs TRBV30 and TRBJ1-2, with a possible D match to TRBD1 (6 bases). V lost 7 bases and J 3 bases, leaving 12 bases between the germline ends. CDR3 length: 12 residues. Looked up from germline, CDR1 is GTSNPN and CDR2 is SVGIG (reference sequence). Here the CDR3 reads CAYVQGYYGYTF. The CDR3 DNA reads as TGTGCCTACGTACAGGGATACTATGGCTACACCTTC.

This chain uses TRBV29-1 with TRBJ2-3; D may correspond to TRBD1 or TRBD2 (6 bases each). V lost 6 bases, J lost 0 bases, and 16 bases lay in between. Germline CDR1 and CDR2: SQVTM and ANQGSEA. The CDR3 contains 15 residues. CDR3 protein: CSVKGGLTSTDTQYF. CDR3 sequence (DNA): TGCAGCGTCAAAGGGGGGTTAACTAGCACAGATACGCAGTATTTT.